One and the same sample provided the 5 T cell receptor beta chains below, sequenced in a study of T cells after yellow fever vaccination. TCRdb redid the calling of the 5' RACE reads with MiXCR, one entry per CDR3 protein. The table lists some 48,000 distinct CDR3 sequences, 5% to 8% of them singletons. The source material was PBMCs, either bulk or a sorted T-cell subset (CD4+, CD8+, memory, or dextramer-sorted; not recorded which), sampled 45 days after the yellow fever booster vaccination. These receptors were obtained from a man aged 25-40 years who received the YFV17D yellow fever vaccine.

This clonotype showed up many times. The chain couples TRBV7-6 to TRBJ2-3; no firm D call. V was cut by 3 bases and J by 0 bases, with 7 bases left in between. The CDR3 has 14 amino acids. CDR1 is SGHVS, CDR2 FNYEAQ, per germline. The CDR3 here is CASSLPASTDTQYF. The CDR3 DNA reads TGTGCCAGCAGCTTGCCTGCTAGCACAGATACGCAGTATTTT. Together with reference TRBV7-6 and TRBJ2-3, the CDR3 gives the full variable domain: GAGVSQSPRYKVTKRGQDVALRCDPISGHVSLYWYRQALGQGPEFLTYFNYEAQQDKSGLPNDRFSAERPEGSISTLTIQRTEQRDSAMYRCASSLPASTDTQYFGPGTRLTVL.

This clonotype was recorded many times. The genes are TRBV5-6 and TRBJ2-5; 14 bases agree with TRBD2. The CDR3 is 14 residues long. V lost 6 bases, J lost 5 bases, and 3 bases stayed unmatched. CDR1 is SGHDT, CDR2 YYEEEE, per germline. This CDR3 reads CASTGTSGSETQYF. Written as DNA, the CDR3 is TGTGCCAGCACCGGGACTAGCGGGAGTGAGACCCAGTACTTC.

This clonotype was counted ten times or more. The V call is TRBV29-1, the J call TRBJ2-1; a weak D match, TRBD1 (6 bases). CDR3 length: 13 amino acids. The germline V gene has CDR1 SQVTM and CDR2 ANQGSEA. V lost 7 bases and J 5 bases, leaving 15 bases between the germline ends. The CDR3 loop is CSATGYVNNEQFF. As DNA, the CDR3 is TGCAGCGCTACAGGGTACGTCAACAATGAGCAGTTCTTC.

This clonotype was observed at least ten times. The chain has TRBV3-1 and TRBJ2-5; TRBD2 matches at 10 bases. The ends lost 1 base at V and 4 bases at J; junction bases unmatched: 12. The CDR3 length is 18 residues. Germline values: CDR1 LGHDT, CDR2 YNNKEL (reference sequence). The CDR3, as DNA: TGTGCCAGCAGCCAAGGGCGGTCTAGCGGGAGCGGCGGAGAGACCCAGTACTTC. This codes for CASSQGRSSGSGGETQYF.

This clonotype came up a few times. The chain combines TRBV20-1 with TRBJ2-3; TRBD2 might be the D (6 bases). Germline assignment: CDR1 DFQATT and CDR2 SNEGSKA (reference sequence). This CDR3 contains 16 residues. V was trimmed by 6 bases and J by 0 bases, leaving 19 bases between them. The CDR3 DNA reads as TGCAGTGCACGGCGGGGCGAGAGTTGGAGCACAGATACGCAGTATTTT. Protein product: CSARRGESWSTDTQYF.